Below are 10 T cell receptor beta chains sequenced from a single sample in a study of blood T cell repertoires in COVID-19. The repertoire was sequenced with immunoSEQ multiplex PCR; TCRdb's copy has only in-frame clones and lacks some. The sample consists of approximately 270,000 clones, approximately 85% of them appearing once. Sequencing input: PBMCs or T cells enriched from blood (not recorded which). These TCRs come from a woman aged 30 to 39 who had recovered from COVID-19.

The chain recombines TRBV7-2 with TRBJ2-1; 10 positions match TRBD2. The J segment lost 10 bases and the V segment lost 2 bases, leaving 11 bases of the junction unmatched. The germline V gene encodes CDR1 SGHTA and CDR2 FQGNSA. The CDR3 covers 16 residues. The CDR3 loop is CASSLFRSGGDGEQFF. DNA of the CDR3: TGTGCCAGCAGCTTATTTAGGAGCGGGGGGGATGGGGAGCAGTTCTTC.

This clone has just one count. The rearrangement links TRBV28 to TRBJ1-2, with D perhaps matching TRBD1 (6 bases). Germline V CDR1 and CDR2: MDHEN, SYDVKM. The CDR3 length is 15 residues. V gave up 5 bases and J gave up 2 bases, with 15 bases separating them. The CDR3 sequence: CASSPGQFFNYGYTF. CDR3 nucleotide sequence: TGTGCCAGCAGTCCCGGACAGTTCTTCAACTATGGCTACACCTTC.

This rearrangement joins TRBV28 to TRBJ2-7; TRBD1 is a possible D gene (6 bases). Germline lookup yields CDR1 MDHEN and CDR2 SYDVKM. V lost 4 bases and J lost 3, with 13 bases in between. CDR3 length: 14 amino acids. The CDR3 spells CASSSTRQVYEQYF. In DNA form, the CDR3 reads TGTGCCAGCAGTTCAACCCGACAGGTCTACGAGCAGTACTTC.

This sequence joins TRBV28 and TRBJ2-1, with 10 bases that match TRBD2. The trim removed 1 base at V and 15 bases at J, leaving 12 bases unmatched. CDR3 size: 15 residues. Germline V CDR1 and CDR2: MDHEN, SYDVKM. CDR3 amino acids: CASSLSTSGTFLGFF. The CDR3 DNA sequence: TGTGCCAGCAGTTTATCAACTAGCGGGACCTTTCTGGGGTTCTTC.

In this sample, this clone turned up once. The chain has TRBV28 and TRBJ2-1; tentatively, D is TRBD2 (6 bases). Germline lookup yields CDR1 MDHEN and CDR2 SYDVKM. V was clipped by 5 bases and J by 3 bases, with 20 bases between them. This CDR3 contains 17 residues. The CDR3: CASSPGVVGVNYNEQFF. The CDR3 region has the DNA TGTGCCAGCAGTCCGGGGGTTGTGGGGGTTAACTACAATGAGCAGTTCTTC.

The CDR3 DNA reads TGTGCCAGTACCCCGGGACAGGGGGCCGTCGAGCAGTACTTC. It yields the protein CASTPGQGAVEQYF. This sequence joins TRBV19 and TRBJ2-7, with 12 bases aligning to TRBD1. The CDR3 length is 14 residues. V trimming: 7 bases; J trimming: 6 bases; junction bases outside the gene matches: 7. The V gene's germline CDR1 is LNHDA and CDR2 SQIVND (reference sequence). Full variable domain (rest looked up from reference TRBV19 and TRBJ2-7): DGGITQSPKYLFRKEGQNVTLSCEQNLNHDAMYWYRQDPGQGLRLIYYSQIVNDFQKGDIAEGYSVSREKKESFPLTVTSAQKNPTAFYLCASTPGQGAVEQYFGPGTRLTVT.

The chain links TRBV12-3 or TRBV12-4 to TRBJ1-2; maybe TRBD1 (6 bases). The V end was cut by 5 bases, the J end by 2 bases, with 9 bases between. The CDR3 has 13 amino acids. CDR3 region: CASSTGQNYGYTF. In nucleotides, the CDR3 is TGTGCCAGCAGTACAGGGCAGAACTATGGCTACACCTTC.

This clone occurred a few times. The chain employs TRBV11-1 and TRBJ1-1; perhaps TRBD1 as D (5 bases). CDR3 size: 16 residues. Germline V gene sequence: CDR1 SGHAT, CDR2 FQDESV (reference sequence). The germline V and J ends were trimmed by 6 bases and 1 base, with 18 bases remaining between them. CDR3 bases: TGTGCCAGCAGTTCCAGGGAGGGTGTGGGGAACACTGAAGCTTTCTTT. Encoded protein: CASSSREGVGNTEAFF.

This clone came up a few times. The rearrangement joins TRBV3-1 (or the pseudogene TRBV3-2) to TRBJ1-5; D call uncertain. The CDR3 is 14 residues long. Trimming pared 1 base from V and 2 bases from J, leaving 6 bases between. Per germline, CDR1 LGHDT and CDR2 YNNKEL (reference sequence). The CDR3 reads CASSQGDGNQPQHF. The CDR3 bases are TGTGCCAGCAGCCAAGGAGATGGCAATCAGCCCCAGCATTTT.

The chain has TRBV29-1 and TRBJ1-2; the D gene is possibly TRBD1 (6 bases). The CDR3 contains 14 residues. The V gene's germline CDR1 is SQVTM and CDR2 ANQGSEA. V lost 5 bases and J 2 bases, leaving 15 bases between the germline ends. CDR3 nucleotide sequence: TGCAGCGTTCAATACAGGGAGGGGAACTATGGCTACACCTTC. Its protein is CSVQYREGNYGYTF.